Included here is one T cell receptor beta chain sequence, with context. Clones were sequenced by immunoSEQ multiplex PCR, and TCRdb holds only the in-frame ones, with some missing. The repertoire holds about 93,000 clones, with about 90% as singletons. The record originates from a study of radiotherapy plus CTLA-4 blockade in lung cancer. Trimming shortened V by 0 bases and J by 4 bases, and 8 bases separated the two germline ends. CDR1 and CDR2 from the germline V gene are KGHSH and LQKENI. This CDR3 region has 14 residues. J is TRBJ2-3 and V is TRBV18; D remains unclear. The source was peripheral blood, collected from a patient treated with radiotherapy plus ipilimumab. The TCR originated in a human donor with non-small cell lung cancer that progressed on radiotherapy plus ipilimumab. The CDR3 is CASSPPHRADTQYF. As DNA, the CDR3 is TGTGCCAGCTCACCACCCCACCGGGCAGATACGCAGTATTTT.